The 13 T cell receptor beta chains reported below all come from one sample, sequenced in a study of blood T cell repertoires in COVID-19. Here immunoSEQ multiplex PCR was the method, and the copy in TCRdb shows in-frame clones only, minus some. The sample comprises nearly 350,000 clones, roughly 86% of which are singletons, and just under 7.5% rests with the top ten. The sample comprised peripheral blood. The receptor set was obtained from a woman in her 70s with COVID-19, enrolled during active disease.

CDR3 nucleotides: TGTGCCACCAGGGGACAGGGATCCCTCCTGAACACCGGGGAGCTGTTTTTT. The encoded protein is CATRGQGSLLNTGELFF. The rearrangement uses TRBV24-1 and TRBJ2-2; 9 nucleotides match TRBD1. With 7 bases clipped from V and 1 base from J, the junction kept 9 bases outside the gene matches. The germline CDR1 and CDR2 sequences are KGHDR and SFDVKD. CDR3 size: 17 residues.

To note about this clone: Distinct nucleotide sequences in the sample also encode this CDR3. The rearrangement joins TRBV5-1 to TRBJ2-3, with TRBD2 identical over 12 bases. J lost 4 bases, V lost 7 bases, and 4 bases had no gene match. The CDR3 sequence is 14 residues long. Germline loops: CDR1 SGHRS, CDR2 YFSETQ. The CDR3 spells CASRLAGEADTQYF. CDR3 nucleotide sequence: TGCGCCAGCCGACTAGCGGGGGAAGCAGATACGCAGTATTTT. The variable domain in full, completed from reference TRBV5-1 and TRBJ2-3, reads KAGVTQTPRYLIKTRGQQVTLSCSPISGHRSVSWYQQTPGQGLQFLFEYFSETQRNKGNFPGRFSGRQFSNSRSEMNVSTLELGDSALYLCASRLAGEADTQYFGPGTRLTVL.

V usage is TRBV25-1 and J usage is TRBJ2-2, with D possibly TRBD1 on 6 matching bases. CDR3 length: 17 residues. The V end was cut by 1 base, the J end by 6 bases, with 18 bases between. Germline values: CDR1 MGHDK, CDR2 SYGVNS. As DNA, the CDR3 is TGTGCCAGCAGTGAATCTCCAGCTCCCAGGGGTTCCGGGGAGCTGTTTTTT. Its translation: CASSESPAPRGSGELFF.

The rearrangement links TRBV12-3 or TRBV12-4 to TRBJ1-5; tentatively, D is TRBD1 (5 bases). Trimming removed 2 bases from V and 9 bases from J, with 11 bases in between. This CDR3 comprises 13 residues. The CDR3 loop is CASSLWGGWPQHF. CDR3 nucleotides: TGTGCCAGCAGTTTATGGGGGGGGTGGCCCCAGCATTTT.

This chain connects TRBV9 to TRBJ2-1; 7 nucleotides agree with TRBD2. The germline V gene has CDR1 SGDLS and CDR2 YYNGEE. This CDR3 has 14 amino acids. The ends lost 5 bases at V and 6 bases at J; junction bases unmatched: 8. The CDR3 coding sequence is TGTGCCAGCAGTGGATCCGGGACTACCAATGAGCAGTTCTTC. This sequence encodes CASSGSGTTNEQFF.

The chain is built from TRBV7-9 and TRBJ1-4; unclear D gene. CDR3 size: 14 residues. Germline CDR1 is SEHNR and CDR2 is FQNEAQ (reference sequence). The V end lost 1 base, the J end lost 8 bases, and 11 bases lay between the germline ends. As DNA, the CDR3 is TGTGCCAGCAGCTTAGGGCAGCGAGGGGAAAAACTGTTTTTT. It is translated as CASSLGQRGEKLFF.

This chain's CDR3 is CASSLEGQGDQPQHF. The CDR3 DNA reads as TGCGCCAGCAGCTTGGAGGGACAGGGAGATCAGCCCCAGCATTTT. The rearrangement links TRBV5-1 to TRBJ1-5, with TRBD1 matching 9 bases. Per germline, CDR1 SGHRS and CDR2 YFSETQ. The V gene end was trimmed by 0 bases and the J gene end by 5 bases; junction bases not matched to a gene: 3. The CDR3 has 15 residues.

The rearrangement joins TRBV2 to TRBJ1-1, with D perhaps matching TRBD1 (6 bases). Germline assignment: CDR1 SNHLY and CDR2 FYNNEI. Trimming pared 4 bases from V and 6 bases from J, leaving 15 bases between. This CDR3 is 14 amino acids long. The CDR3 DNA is TGTGCCAGCAGTGGCTCCATAGGGGGTTCTGAAGCTTTCTTT. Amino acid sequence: CASSGSIGGSEAFF.

Here the CDR3 reads CASSQKGQVPANYEQYF. CDR3 DNA: TGTGCCAGCAGCCAAAAGGGACAGGTTCCCGCCAACTACGAGCAGTACTTC. This chain links TRBV9 with TRBJ2-7; 8 nucleotides match TRBD1. V shed 4 bases and J 3 bases; nucleotides not matched to a gene: 15. The CDR3 has 17 amino acids. CDR1 is SGDLS and CDR2 is YYNGEE in the germline V gene.

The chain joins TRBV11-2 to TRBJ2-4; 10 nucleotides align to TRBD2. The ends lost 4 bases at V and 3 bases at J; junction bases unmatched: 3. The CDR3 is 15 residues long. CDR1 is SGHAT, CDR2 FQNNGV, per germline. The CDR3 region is CASSSGTSDKNIQYF. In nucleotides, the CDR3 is TGTGCCAGCAGCTCCGGGACTAGCGACAAAAACATTCAGTACTTC.

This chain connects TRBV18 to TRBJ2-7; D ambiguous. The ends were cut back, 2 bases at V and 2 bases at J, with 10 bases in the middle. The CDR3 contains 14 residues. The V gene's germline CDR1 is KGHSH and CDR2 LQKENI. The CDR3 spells CASSPNRETYEQYF. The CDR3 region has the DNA TGTGCCAGCTCACCAAATCGAGAAACCTACGAGCAGTACTTC.

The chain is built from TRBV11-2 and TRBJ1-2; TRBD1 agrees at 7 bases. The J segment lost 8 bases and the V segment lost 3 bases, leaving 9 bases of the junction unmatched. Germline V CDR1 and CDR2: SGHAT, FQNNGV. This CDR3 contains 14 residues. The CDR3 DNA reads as TGTGCCAGCAGCTTCGGCCCAGGGGGGAACGGCTACACCTTC. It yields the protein CASSFGPGGNGYTF.

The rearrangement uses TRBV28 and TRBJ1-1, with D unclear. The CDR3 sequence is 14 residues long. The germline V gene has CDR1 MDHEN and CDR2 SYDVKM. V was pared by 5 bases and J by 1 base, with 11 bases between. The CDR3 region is CASSTLYPNTEAFF. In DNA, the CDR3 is TGTGCCAGCAGTACTCTATATCCGAACACTGAAGCTTTCTTT.